This T cell receptor beta chain emerged from a study of shared T cell receptors in the human thymus. Generated by immunoSEQ multiplex PCR, the TCRdb table keeps only in-frame clones and is missing some. In the table there are hundreds of thousands of clones, approximately 95% of which are singletons. The V and J ends lost 2 bases and 0 bases respectively, with 17 bases between them. CDR1 is SGHTA, CDR2 FQGNSA, per germline. The CDR3 runs to 18 residues. The source is a human donor. Sequencing was carried out using thymocytes. This sequence joins TRBV7-2 and TRBJ1-5; D remains unclear. The CDR3 DNA reads TGTGCCAGCAGCTTATTTGGGTCGGAAAACCATAGCAATCAGCCCCAGCATTTT. Translating it yields CASSLFGSENHSNQPQHF.